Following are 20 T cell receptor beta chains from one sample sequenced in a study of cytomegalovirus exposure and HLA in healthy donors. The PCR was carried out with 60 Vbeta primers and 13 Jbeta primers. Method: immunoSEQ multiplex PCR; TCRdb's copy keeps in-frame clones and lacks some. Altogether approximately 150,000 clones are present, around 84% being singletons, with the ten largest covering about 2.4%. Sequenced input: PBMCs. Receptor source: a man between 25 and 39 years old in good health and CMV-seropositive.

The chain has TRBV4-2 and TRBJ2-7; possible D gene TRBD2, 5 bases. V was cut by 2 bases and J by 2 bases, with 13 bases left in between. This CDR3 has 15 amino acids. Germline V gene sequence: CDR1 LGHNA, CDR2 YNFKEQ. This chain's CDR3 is CASSQTRDRPYEQYF. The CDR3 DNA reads TGTGCCAGCAGCCAAACCCGGGATAGGCCCTACGAGCAGTACTTC.

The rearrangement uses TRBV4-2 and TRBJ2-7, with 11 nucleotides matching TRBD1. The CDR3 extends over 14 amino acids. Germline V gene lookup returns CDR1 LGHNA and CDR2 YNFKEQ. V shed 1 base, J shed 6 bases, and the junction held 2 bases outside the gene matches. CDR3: CASSQGTGGGEQYF. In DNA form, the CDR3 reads TGTGCCAGCAGCCAAGGGACAGGGGGCGGCGAGCAGTACTTC.

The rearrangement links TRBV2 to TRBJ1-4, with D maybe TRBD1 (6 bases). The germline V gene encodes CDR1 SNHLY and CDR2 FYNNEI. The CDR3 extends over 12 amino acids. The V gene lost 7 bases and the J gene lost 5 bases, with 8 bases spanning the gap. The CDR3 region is CASNRENEKLFF. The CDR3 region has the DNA TGTGCCAGCAACAGGGAAAATGAAAAACTGTTTTTT.

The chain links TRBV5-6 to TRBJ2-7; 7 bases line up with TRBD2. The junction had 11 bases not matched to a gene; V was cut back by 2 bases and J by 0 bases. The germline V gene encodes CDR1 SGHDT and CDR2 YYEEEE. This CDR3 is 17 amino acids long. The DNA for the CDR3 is TGTGCCAGCAGCTTTTGGGGAGGGACTCCAAACTCCTACGAGCAGTACTTC. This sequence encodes CASSFWGGTPNSYEQYF. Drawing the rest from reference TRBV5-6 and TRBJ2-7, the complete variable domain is DAGVTQSPTHLIKTRGQQVTLRCSPKSGHDTVSWYQQALGQGPQFIFQYYEEEERQRGNFPDRFSGHQFPNYSSELNVNALLLGDSALYLCASSFWGGTPNSYEQYFGPGTRLTVT.

CDR3 bases: TGTGCCACCTTAGCGGGAGGGGCAGATACGCAGTATTTT. Translating it yields CATLAGGADTQYF. The chain links TRBV6-5 to TRBJ2-3, with 11 nucleotides matching TRBD2. The length of the CDR3 is 13 residues. Germline-derived CDR1 and CDR2 are MNHEY and SVGAGI. V shed 10 bases, J shed 4 bases, and the junction held 4 bases outside the gene matches.

The CDR3 loop reads CASSDLAGPTDTQYF. CDR3 nucleotides: TGTGCCAGCAGTGACCTTGCGGGTCCCACAGATACGCAGTATTTT. The chain has TRBV6-4 and TRBJ2-3, with D possibly TRBD2 on 5 matching bases. Germline V gene sequence: CDR1 MRHNA, CDR2 SNTAGT. V lost 2 bases and J 2 bases, leaving 11 bases between the germline ends. The CDR3 length is 15 residues.

CDR3 loop: CASSFLGQGSYEQYF. DNA for the CDR3: TGTGCCAGCAGTTTCCTAGGACAGGGGTCCTACGAGCAGTACTTC. The chain recombines TRBV27 with TRBJ2-7; 9 bases align to TRBD1. Germline values: CDR1 MNHEY, CDR2 SMNVEV (reference sequence). This CDR3 is built from 15 residues. The junction had 4 bases not matched to a gene; V was cut back by 3 bases and J by 1 base.

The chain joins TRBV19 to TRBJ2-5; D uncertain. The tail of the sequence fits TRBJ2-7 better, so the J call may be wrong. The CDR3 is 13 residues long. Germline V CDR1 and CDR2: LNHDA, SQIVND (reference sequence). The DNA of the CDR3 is TGTGCCAGTAGTCCAGGTTGGGGCTACGAGCAGTACTTC. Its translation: CASSPGWGYEQYF.

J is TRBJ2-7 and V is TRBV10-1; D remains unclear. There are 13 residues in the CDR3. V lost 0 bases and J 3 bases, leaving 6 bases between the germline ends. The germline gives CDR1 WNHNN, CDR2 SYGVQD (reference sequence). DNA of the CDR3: TGCGCCAGCAGTGAGTCGAGGCACTACGAGCAGTACTTC. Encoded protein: CASSESRHYEQYF.

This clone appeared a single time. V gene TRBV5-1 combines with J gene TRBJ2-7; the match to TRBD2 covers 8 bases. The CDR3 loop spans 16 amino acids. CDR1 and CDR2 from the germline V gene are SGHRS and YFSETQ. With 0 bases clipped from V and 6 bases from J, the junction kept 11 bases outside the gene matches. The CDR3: CASSLAPGRARGEQYF. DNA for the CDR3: TGCGCCAGCAGCTTGGCCCCCGGGAGGGCCCGCGGCGAGCAGTACTTC. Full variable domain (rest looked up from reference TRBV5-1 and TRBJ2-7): KAGVTQTPRYLIKTRGQQVTLSCSPISGHRSVSWYQQTPGQGLQFLFEYFSETQRNKGNFPGRFSGRQFSNSRSEMNVSTLELGDSALYLCASSLAPGRARGEQYFGPGTRLTVT.

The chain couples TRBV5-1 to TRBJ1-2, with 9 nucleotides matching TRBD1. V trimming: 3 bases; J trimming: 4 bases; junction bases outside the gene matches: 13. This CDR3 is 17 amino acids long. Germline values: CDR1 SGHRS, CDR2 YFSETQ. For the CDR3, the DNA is TGCGCCAGCAGCTCAAACAGGGGGCTCCATTCTGGCTATGGCTACACCTTC. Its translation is CASSSNRGLHSGYGYTF.

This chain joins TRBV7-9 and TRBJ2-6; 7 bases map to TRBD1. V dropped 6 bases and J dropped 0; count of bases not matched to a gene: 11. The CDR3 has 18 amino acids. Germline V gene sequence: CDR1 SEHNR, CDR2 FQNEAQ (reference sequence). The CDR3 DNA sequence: TGTGCCAGCAGACAGGGGCAGACTTTTCCCTCTGGGGCCAACGTCCTGACTTTC. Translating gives CASRQGQTFPSGANVLTF.

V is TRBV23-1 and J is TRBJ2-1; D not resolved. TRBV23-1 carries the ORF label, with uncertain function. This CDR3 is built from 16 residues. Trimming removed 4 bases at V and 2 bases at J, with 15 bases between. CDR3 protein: CASSPGLGTPYNEQFF. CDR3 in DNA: TGCGCCAGCAGTCCCGGGTTGGGTACCCCCTACAATGAGCAGTTCTTC.

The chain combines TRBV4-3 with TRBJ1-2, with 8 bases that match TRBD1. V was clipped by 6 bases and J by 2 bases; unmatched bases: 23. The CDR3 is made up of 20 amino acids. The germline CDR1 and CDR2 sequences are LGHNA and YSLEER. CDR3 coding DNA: TGCGCCAGCAGTTCAAGAGCCGGGACAGGAAGAATCCCGAGCAACTATGGCTACACCTTC. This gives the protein CASSSRAGTGRIPSNYGYTF.

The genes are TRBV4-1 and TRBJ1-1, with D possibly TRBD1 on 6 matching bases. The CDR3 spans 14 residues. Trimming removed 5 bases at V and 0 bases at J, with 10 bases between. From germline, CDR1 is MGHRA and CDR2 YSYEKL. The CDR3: CASSLGHLNTEAFF. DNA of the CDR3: TGCGCCAGCAGCTTGGGACATTTGAACACTGAAGCTTTCTTT.

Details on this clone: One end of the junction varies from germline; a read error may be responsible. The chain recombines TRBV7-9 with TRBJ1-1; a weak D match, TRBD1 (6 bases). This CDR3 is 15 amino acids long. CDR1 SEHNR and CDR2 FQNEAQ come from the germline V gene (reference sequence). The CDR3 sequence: CSSSGSTGLNTEAFF. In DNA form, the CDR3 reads TGTTCCAGCAGCGGATCGACAGGACTGAACACTGAAGCTTTCTTT. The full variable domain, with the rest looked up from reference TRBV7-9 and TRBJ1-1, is DTGVSQNPRHKITKRGQNVTFRCDPISEHNRLYWYRQTLGQGPEFLTYFQNEAQLEKSRLLSDRFSAERPKGSFSTLEIQRTEQGDSAMYLCSSSGSTGLNTEAFFGQGTRLTVV.

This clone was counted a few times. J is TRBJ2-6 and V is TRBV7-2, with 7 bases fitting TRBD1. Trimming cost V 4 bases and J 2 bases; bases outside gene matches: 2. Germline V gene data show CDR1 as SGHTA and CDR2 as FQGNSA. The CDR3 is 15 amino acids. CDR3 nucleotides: TGTGCCAGCAGCTCCCAGGGGGCTGGGGCCAACGTCCTGACTTTC. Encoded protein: CASSSQGAGANVLTF.

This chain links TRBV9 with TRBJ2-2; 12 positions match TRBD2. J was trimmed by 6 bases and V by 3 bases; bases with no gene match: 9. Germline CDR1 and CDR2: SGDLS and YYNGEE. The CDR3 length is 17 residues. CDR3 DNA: TGTGCCAGCAGCGCCCTAGCGGGAGGGCGGGGGGCCGGGGAGCTGTTTTTT. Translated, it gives CASSALAGGRGAGELFF.

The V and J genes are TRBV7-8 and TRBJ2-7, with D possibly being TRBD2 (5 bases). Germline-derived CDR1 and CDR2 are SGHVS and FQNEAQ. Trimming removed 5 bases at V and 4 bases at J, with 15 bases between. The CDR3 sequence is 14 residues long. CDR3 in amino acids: CASSPPASGYEQYF. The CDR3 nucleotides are TGTGCCAGCAGCCCTCCAGCCTCGGGGTACGAGCAGTACTTC.

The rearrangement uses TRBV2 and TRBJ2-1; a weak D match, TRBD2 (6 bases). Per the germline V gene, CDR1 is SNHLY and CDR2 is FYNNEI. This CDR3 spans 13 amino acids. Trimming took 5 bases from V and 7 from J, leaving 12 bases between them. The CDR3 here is CASSQEGRNEQFF. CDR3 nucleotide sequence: TGTGCCAGCAGTCAGGAGGGAAGGAATGAGCAGTTCTTC. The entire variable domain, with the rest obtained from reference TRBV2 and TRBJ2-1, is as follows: EPEVTQTPSHQVTQMGQEVILRCVPISNHLYFYWYRQILGQKVEFLVSFYNNEISEKSEIFDDQFSVERPDGSNFTLKIRSTKLEDSAMYFCASSQEGRNEQFFGPGTRLTVL.